A single sample is the source of the 10 T cell receptor beta chains below, sequenced in a study of cytotoxic CD8 clonotypes in ibrutinib-treated CLL. Measured with immunoSEQ multiplex PCR; TCRdb has only the in-frame clones, and not every one. The sample contains 250,000 to 350,000 clones, 70% to 80% of which appear only once. The sample was PBMCs, taken at disease progression, from a patient treated with ibrutinib. The receptors were gathered from a human donor with chronic lymphocytic leukemia.

V is TRBV13 and J is TRBJ2-5; TRBD1 aligns across 8 bases. The CDR3 spans 16 residues. Unmatched junction bases numbered 9, after V lost 3 bases and J lost 3 bases. Germline-derived CDR1 and CDR2 are PRHDT and FYEKMQ (reference sequence). This CDR3 reads CASSLGGYRGKETQYF. The CDR3 coding sequence is TGTGCCAGCAGCTTGGGGGGCTACAGGGGGAAAGAGACCCAGTACTTC.

The chain employs TRBV29-1 and TRBJ1-3, with TRBD1 identical over 8 bases. CDR1 and CDR2 (germline): SQVTM, ANQGSEA. This CDR3 region has 14 residues. The V gene end was trimmed by 7 bases and the J gene end by 5 bases; junction bases not matched to a gene: 10. CDR3: CSAGGQGTRNTIYF. CDR3 in DNA: TGCAGCGCCGGCGGACAGGGCACCCGAAACACCATATATTTT.

The chain employs TRBV4-2 and TRBJ1-1, with D perhaps TRBD1 (5 bases). This CDR3 has 16 residues. V dropped 3 bases and J dropped 2 bases, with 16 bases sitting between them. Germline lookup yields CDR1 LGHNA and CDR2 YNFKEQ. The CDR3 protein is CASSQGGWQANTEAFF. The DNA of the CDR3 is TGTGCCAGCAGCCAGGGGGGGTGGCAGGCCAACACTGAAGCTTTCTTT.

J is TRBJ2-3 and V is TRBV10-3; D possibly matches TRBD1 or TRBD2 (6 bases each). The CDR3 is made up of 12 amino acids. From germline, CDR1 is ENHRY and CDR2 SYGVKD. Trimming stripped 11 bases from V and 0 bases from J, with 9 bases between. The chain's CDR3 is CAGGPSTDTQYF. For the CDR3, the DNA is TGTGCCGGGGGGCCAAGCACAGATACGCAGTATTTT.

The CDR3 DNA follows: TGCGCCAGCAGCCCCGCGGTATGGACTAGCGGGGGGGCACGCAATGAGCAGTTCTTC. Translating gives CASSPAVWTSGGARNEQFF. The gene calls are TRBV4-1 and TRBJ2-1, with 15 bases fitting TRBD2. V gave up 4 bases and J gave up 6 bases; unmatched junction bases: 13. Germline CDR1 MGHRA, CDR2 YSYEKL. CDR3 size: 19 residues.

The chain joins TRBV2 to TRBJ2-2, with D possibly matching TRBD1 (5 bases). Germline CDR1 SNHLY, CDR2 FYNNEI. V gave up 5 bases and J gave up 3 bases, with 13 bases separating them. The CDR3 covers 15 residues. CDR3 nucleotides: TGTGCCAGCAGTTTCGACAGCCCTGACACCGGGGAGCTGTTTTTT. Amino acid sequence: CASSFDSPDTGELFF.

This clone was observed a few times. The V gene is TRBV5-1, the J gene TRBJ1-2; D not resolved. The germline V gene encodes CDR1 SGHRS and CDR2 YFSETQ. V was trimmed by 1 base and J by 3 bases, leaving 10 bases between them. The CDR3 totals 14 residues. CDR3 loop: CASSLFSGDYGYTF. The CDR3 DNA follows: TGCGCCAGCAGCTTGTTTTCCGGGGACTATGGCTACACCTTC.

V gene TRBV5-6 combines with J gene TRBJ2-2; 8 nucleotides agree with TRBD1. CDR1 is SGHDT, CDR2 YYEEEE, per germline. Unmatched junction bases numbered 11, after V lost 4 bases and J lost 6 bases. CDR3 length: 16 residues. The CDR3 DNA is TGTGCCAGCAGCCCAGTAGGACAGGGAAGGTCCGGGGAGCTGTTTTTT. It translates to CASSPVGQGRSGELFF.

This clone was detected only a few times. The chain employs TRBV7-2 and TRBJ2-3, with 10 bases matching TRBD2. This CDR3 is built from 16 residues. Trimming cost V 4 bases and J 0 bases; bases outside gene matches: 4. Per the germline V gene, CDR1 is SGHTA and CDR2 is FQGNSA. The CDR3 bases are TGTGCCAGCAGCTGGACTAGCGGCCTTAGCACAGATACGCAGTATTTT. This encodes CASSWTSGLSTDTQYF.

This clone was recorded once. J is TRBJ1-5 and V is TRBV2; D unclear. The CDR3 has 13 residues. The V and J ends lost 4 bases and 10 bases respectively, with 14 bases between them. Germline V CDR1 and CDR2: SNHLY, FYNNEI. CDR3 DNA: TGTGCCAGCAGTGGTCACGGGCTCGAACCCCAGCATTTT. Encoded protein: CASSGHGLEPQHF.